This TCR beta chain is from a study of CDR3 diversity in severe acne. The CDR3 is 14 residues long. The V end lost 3 bases, the J end lost 6 bases, and 14 bases lay between the germline ends. CDR1 is GTSNPN, CDR2 SVGIG, per germline (reference sequence). TCRdb fed the PCR reads into MiXCR, producing one record per CDR3 protein. The sample consists of about 85,000 distinct CDR3 sequences, 45% to 55% of them appearing once. The clonotype comes from a male donor in good health, serving as a control. The V call is TRBV30, the J call TRBJ2-2; D not certain. Sequencing was done on a sample of blood. In nucleotides, the CDR3 is TGTGCCTGGAGCCGACGACAAGTGTCCGGGGAGCTGTTTTTT. This translates into CAWSRRQVSGELFF.